Listed below are T cell receptor beta chains from one sample, sequenced in a study of cytomegalovirus exposure and HLA in healthy donors. Produced via immunoSEQ multiplex PCR; TCRdb's table is partial and in-frame only. The sample has about 210,000 clones; about 80% are singletons. The sample comprised PBMCs. The receptors originated from a woman aged 50 to 60 in good health and CMV-seropositive. Each CDR3 is given without its conserved first and last residue.

CDR3aa: ASEGAPPSEQY
v_gene: TRBV6-4
j_gene: TRBJ2-7

CDR3aa: ASSLRRGRQGSYEQY
v_gene: TRBV28
j_gene: TRBJ2-7

CDR3aa: ASSVGPGTAPTYEQY
v_gene: TRBV9
j_gene: NA

CDR3aa: ASGTRDRGYGYT
v_gene: TRBV5-4
j_gene: TRBJ1-2

CDR3aa: ASSRDRGGYGYT
v_gene: TRBV6-5
j_gene: TRBJ1-2

CDR3aa: ASSVLYQSPLH
v_gene: TRBV27
j_gene: TRBJ1-6

CDR3aa: ASRQGLDYGYT
v_gene: TRBV7-2
j_gene: TRBJ1-2

CDR3aa: ASSPRGRGEKLF
v_gene: TRBV5-1
j_gene: TRBJ1-4

CDR3aa: AWSRDRGIYGYT
v_gene: TRBV30
j_gene: TRBJ1-2

CDR3aa: ASSQAWGNTEAF
v_gene: TRBV4-3
j_gene: TRBJ1-1

CDR3aa: ASSEGSPRLSGTDTQY
v_gene: TRBV2
j_gene: TRBJ2-3

CDR3aa: ASSKTGTGNEKLF
v_gene: TRBV5-6
j_gene: TRBJ1-4

CDR3aa: ASSVEDQETQY
v_gene: TRBV2
j_gene: TRBJ2-5

CDR3aa: ASSLTFRIGVNSPLH
v_gene: TRBV27
j_gene: TRBJ1-6

CDR3aa: ASRSRDINTEAF
v_gene: TRBV11-2
j_gene: TRBJ1-1

CDR3aa: ASSLTGKAYEQY
v_gene: TRBV11-1
j_gene: TRBJ2-7

CDR3aa: ASSSPSGGQMF
v_gene: TRBV6-6
j_gene: TRBJ2-1

CDR3aa: ASSDREAQY
v_gene: TRBV19
j_gene: TRBJ2-5

CDR3aa: ASSLGLAGVSTDTQY
v_gene: TRBV7-9
j_gene: TRBJ2-3

CDR3aa: ASSQDRQLAGNSYNEQF
v_gene: TRBV4-2
j_gene: TRBJ2-1

CDR3aa: ASSQGGRGNSPLH
v_gene: TRBV28
j_gene: TRBJ1-6

CDR3aa: ASSQASGGNNEQF
v_gene: TRBV7-2
j_gene: TRBJ2-1

CDR3aa: ASSIAQGWADGYT
v_gene: TRBV19
j_gene: TRBJ1-2

CDR3aa: ASSDRVMGNTIY
v_gene: TRBV9
j_gene: TRBJ1-3

CDR3aa: ASSYLGGSRTDTQY
v_gene: TRBV6-5
j_gene: TRBJ2-3

CDR3aa: ASSLGDGGAGYT
v_gene: TRBV5-1
j_gene: TRBJ1-2

CDR3aa: AWSQANYGYT
v_gene: TRBV30
j_gene: TRBJ1-2

CDR3aa: ASSLDIGTGRNYGYT
v_gene: TRBV11-2
j_gene: TRBJ1-2

CDR3aa: ASSIIGNEQF
v_gene: TRBV19
j_gene: TRBJ2-1